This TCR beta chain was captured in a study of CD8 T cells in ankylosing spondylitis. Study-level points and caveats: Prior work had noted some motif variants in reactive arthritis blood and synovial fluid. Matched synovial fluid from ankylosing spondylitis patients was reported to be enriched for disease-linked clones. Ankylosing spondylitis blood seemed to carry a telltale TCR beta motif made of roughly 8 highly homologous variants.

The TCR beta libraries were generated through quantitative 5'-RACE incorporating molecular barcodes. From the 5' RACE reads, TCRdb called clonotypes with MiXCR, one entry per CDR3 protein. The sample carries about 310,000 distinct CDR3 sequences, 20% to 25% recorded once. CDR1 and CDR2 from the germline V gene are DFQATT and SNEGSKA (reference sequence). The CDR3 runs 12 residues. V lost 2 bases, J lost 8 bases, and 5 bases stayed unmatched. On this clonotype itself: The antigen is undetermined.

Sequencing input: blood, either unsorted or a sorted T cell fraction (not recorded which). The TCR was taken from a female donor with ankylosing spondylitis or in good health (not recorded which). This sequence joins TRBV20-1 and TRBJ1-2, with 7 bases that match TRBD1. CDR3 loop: CSARSGQAGYTF. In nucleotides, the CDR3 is TGCAGTGCTAGATCCGGACAGGCGGGCTACACCTTC.